Following are 31 T cell receptor beta chains from one sample sequenced in a study of shared clonotypes between healthy human individuals. The assay was immunoSEQ multiplex PCR, and TCRdb's table has in-frame clones only and misses some. The sample yields about 2 million clones, approximately 95% seen once. Naive CD8 isolation took CD45RO-negative cells positively selected for CCR7 and excluded terminally differentiated effector memory CD45RA+ cells. The sequenced material came from naive CD8+ T cells sorted from blood. All receptors derive from a man between 18 and 35 years old in good health.

The chain is built from TRBV27 and TRBJ2-7; tentatively, D is TRBD1 or TRBD2 (5 bases each). Trimming pared 5 bases from V and 5 bases from J, leaving 19 bases between. CDR1 is MNHEY, CDR2 SMNVEV, per germline (reference sequence). CDR3 length: 15 amino acids. CDR3 loop: CASSITTEGDHEQYF. CDR3 nucleotide sequence: TGTGCCAGCAGTATAACGACAGAGGGTGACCACGAGCAGTACTTC.

As to this clone: This same CDR3 is encoded by further DNA sequences in the sample. The V call is TRBV20-1, the J call TRBJ1-2; D gene ambiguous. Deletions cut 1 base from V and 6 bases from J, with 3 bases between. The V gene's germline CDR1 is DFQATT and CDR2 SNEGSKA (reference sequence). This CDR3 region has 10 residues. CDR3 amino acids: CSARGDGYTF. Written as DNA, the CDR3 is TGCAGTGCTAGAGGCGATGGCTACACCTTC.

The chain uses TRBV27 and TRBJ2-7; a possible D gene is TRBD2 (6 bases). The CDR3 totals 13 residues. Germline CDR1 MNHEY, CDR2 SMNVEV (reference sequence). V was shortened by 3 bases and J by 7 bases, with 13 bases between the two germline ends. This chain's CDR3 is CASSFGSGFEQYF. The DNA of the CDR3 is TGTGCCAGCAGTTTCGGTAGCGGATTTGAGCAGTACTTC.

The chain combines TRBV28 with TRBJ1-1, with D hard to call. The CDR3 is 18 amino acids. Between the trimmed V and J ends, which lost 0 bases and 0 bases, there was a span of 17 bases. In germline, CDR1 is MDHEN, CDR2 SYDVKM. Written as DNA, the CDR3 is TGTGCCAGCAGTTTATGGAGTCTCCGGTGGGTAATGAACACTGAAGCTTTCTTT. Its translation: CASSLWSLRWVMNTEAFF.

V and J are TRBV6-5 and TRBJ1-6; D remains unclear. The CDR3 totals 15 residues. V lost 6 bases and J lost 7, with 16 bases in between. CDR1 MNHEY and CDR2 SVGAGI come from the germline V gene. CDR3 loop: CASSTNPPGNSPLHF. The CDR3 nucleotides are TGTGCCAGCAGCACCAACCCCCCGGGCAATTCACCCCTCCACTTT.

The rearrangement joins TRBV29-1 to TRBJ2-7, with 7 bases that match TRBD2. There are 15 residues in the CDR3. Germline V gene data show CDR1 as SQVTM and CDR2 as ANQGSEA. Losses at the gene ends were 1 base for V and 0 bases for J; bases not matched to a gene: 6. CDR3 region: CSVEGDSGPSYEQYF. CDR3 DNA: TGCAGCGTTGAAGGAGATAGCGGGCCCTCCTACGAGCAGTACTTC.

V usage is TRBV6-1 and J usage is TRBJ1-2, with D unclear. The CDR3 covers 16 residues. The V gene lost 2 bases and the J gene lost 3 bases, with 16 bases spanning the gap. Germline V CDR1 and CDR2: MNHNS, SASEGT. The CDR3 is CASSENIGGLYYGYTF. The CDR3 DNA reads TGTGCCAGCAGTGAAAATATCGGCGGACTGTACTATGGCTACACCTTC.

This chain's CDR3 is CASSSDNTEAFF. CDR3 nucleotides: TGTGCCAGTAGTTCGGATAACACTGAAGCTTTCTTT. The chain uses TRBV19 and TRBJ1-1; the D is unclear. V lost 5 bases and J lost 2, with 6 bases in between. The CDR3 contains 12 residues. Germline CDR1 LNHDA, CDR2 SQIVND (reference sequence).

In regard to this clone: Other nucleotide sequences in the sample specify the same CDR3. CDR3 nucleotide sequence: TGTGCCTGGAGTGCTGGTCTCGAAGCTTTCTTT. This codes for CAWSAGLEAFF. The V gene is TRBV30, the J gene TRBJ1-1, with D unresolved. CDR3 length: 11 residues. The germline gives CDR1 GTSNPN, CDR2 SVGIG (reference sequence). V lost 1 base, J lost 8 bases, and 8 bases lay in between. The full variable domain, with the rest looked up from reference TRBV30 and TRBJ1-1, is SQTIHQWPATLVQPVGSPLSLECTVEGTSNPNLYWYRQAAGRGLQLLFYSVGIGQISSEVPQNLSASRPQDRQFILSSKKLLLSDSGFYLCAWSAGLEAFFGQGTRLTVV.

J is TRBJ1-1 and V is TRBV7-2; D not resolved. This CDR3 has 13 residues. Germline V CDR1 and CDR2: SGHTA, FQGNSA. The germline V and J ends were trimmed by 1 base and 6 bases, with 9 bases remaining between them. The CDR3 DNA reads TGTGCCAGCAGCTTAGTGGTCCAAGCTGAAGCTTTCTTT. It specifies CASSLVVQAEAFF.

V and J are TRBV10-1 and TRBJ1-1; 7 nucleotides line up with TRBD1. Germline CDR1 reads WNHNN; CDR2 reads SYGVQD (reference sequence). This CDR3 spans 14 amino acids. Trimming took 5 bases from V and 0 from J; bases not matched to a gene: 3. The CDR3 DNA sequence: TGCGCCAGCAGTACTACAGGGGTGAACACTGAAGCTTTCTTT. It specifies CASSTTGVNTEAFF.

The sample holds one count of this clone. The rearrangement joins TRBV5-5 to TRBJ1-5, with D perhaps matching TRBD1 (5 bases). CDR3 length: 14 residues. Looked up from germline, CDR1 is SGHKS and CDR2 is YYEKEE (reference sequence). The V gene lost 4 bases and the J gene lost 13 bases, with 21 bases spanning the gap. The CDR3 sequence: CASSQEAGPDNQHF. For the CDR3, the DNA is TGTGCCAGCAGCCAGGAGGCAGGGCCTGATAATCAGCATTTT.

V and J are TRBV11-3 and TRBJ2-7; D gene uncertain. The CDR3 runs to 12 residues. Per the germline V gene, CDR1 is SGHNT and CDR2 is YENEEA. Trimming pared 1 base from V and 6 bases from J, leaving 7 bases between. The DNA for the CDR3 is TGTGCCAGCAGCTTAGGGATAAGCGAGCAGTACTTC. Its protein is CASSLGISEQYF.

The chain joins TRBV7-9 to TRBJ2-7; possibly TRBD1 for D (6 bases). Trimming shortened V by 8 bases and J by 3 bases, and 14 bases separated the two germline ends. The CDR3 totals 13 residues. CDR1 and CDR2 from the germline V gene are SEHNR and FQNEAQ (reference sequence). The CDR3 DNA reads TGTGCCAGCGGGGCAGGACAGTTCTACGAGCAGTACTTC. It specifies CASGAGQFYEQYF.

DNA for the CDR3: TGTGCCAGGAGGGAGATCTCAGCGCGGGTGGTGAACACTGAAGCTTTCTTT. Its protein product is CARREISARVVNTEAFF. J is TRBJ1-1 and V is TRBV21-1. TRBV21-1 is recorded as a pseudogene. The length of the CDR3 is 17 residues.

This clone was seen a single time. The rearrangement joins TRBV28 to TRBJ2-2; 11 bases match TRBD2. The CDR3 extends over 17 amino acids. CDR1 and CDR2 from the germline V gene are MDHEN and SYDVKM. V trimming: 8 bases; J trimming: 0 bases; junction bases outside the gene matches: 8. CDR3 nucleotides: TGTGCCAGCTCGGCCGGGACTAGCGGTCCGAACACCGGGGAGCTGTTTTTT. This codes for CASSAGTSGPNTGELFF.

The gene calls are TRBV6-1 and TRBJ1-4; TRBD1 might be the D (6 bases). V was cut by 1 base and J by 4 bases, with 10 bases left in between. This CDR3 has 15 amino acids. In germline, CDR1 is MNHNS, CDR2 SASEGT. Written as DNA, the CDR3 is TGTGCCAGCAGTGAAGGGGTGGACAGTAATGAAAAACTGTTTTTT. Its translation: CASSEGVDSNEKLFF.

The chain couples TRBV2 to TRBJ1-1; D is undetermined. In germline, CDR1 is SNHLY, CDR2 FYNNEI. This CDR3 has 15 amino acids. V lost 6 bases to trimming and J lost 3 bases, with 17 bases between them. CDR3 coding DNA: TGTGCCAGCAGCTTTAGCCTCACAGCGGACACTGAAGCTTTCTTT. Encoded protein: CASSFSLTADTEAFF.

This clone was detected only once. The V call is TRBV9, the J call TRBJ1-1; 9 positions match TRBD1. Germline V gene data show CDR1 as SGDLS and CDR2 as YYNGEE. The CDR3 loop spans 14 amino acids. The V segment lost 3 bases and the J segment 7 bases; nucleotides outside the gene matches: 7. CDR3 protein: CASSALQGAGEAFF. In DNA form, the CDR3 reads TGTGCCAGCAGCGCCTTACAGGGGGCAGGTGAAGCTTTCTTT.

The chain links TRBV21-1 to TRBJ1-5; no DNA check was done on the table's D call, TRBD1. TRBV21-1 constitutes a pseudogene. The CDR3 totals 16 residues. This CDR3 is CASSHSSGTHNQPQHF. CDR3 DNA sequence: TGTGCCAGCAGCCACTCCTCCGGGACACATAATCAGCCCCAGCATTTT.

The V call is TRBV10-2, the J call TRBJ1-1; D unclear. The V and J ends lost 3 bases and 11 bases respectively, with 10 bases between them. The CDR3 has 11 residues. The germline CDR1 and CDR2 sequences are WSHSY and SAAADI. CDR3 region: CASSETGLAFF. Written as DNA, the CDR3 is TGCGCCAGCAGTGAAACCGGATTGGCTTTCTTT.

This sequence joins TRBV7-8 and TRBJ1-1, with D unresolved. In germline, CDR1 is SGHVS, CDR2 FQNEAQ. The CDR3 length is 12 residues. Between the trimmed V and J ends, which lost 3 bases and 7 bases, there was a span of 9 bases. DNA of the CDR3: TGTGCCAGCAGCTTCTTAGGGAATGAAGCTTTCTTT. As protein: CASSFLGNEAFF.

This sequence joins TRBV4-1 and TRBJ2-1; 12 bases are shared with TRBD2. The germline V gene encodes CDR1 MGHRA and CDR2 YSYEKL. The CDR3 extends over 15 amino acids. After removal of 6 bases from V and 4 bases from J, the junction contained 4 bases not matched to a gene. The CDR3 protein is CASRASGGGYNEQFF. In DNA form, the CDR3 reads TGCGCCAGCAGAGCTAGCGGGGGGGGTTACAATGAGCAGTTCTTC.

The CDR3 sequence is CSAWDSAMNTEAFF. CDR3 coding DNA: TGCAGCGCCTGGGACAGCGCGATGAACACTGAAGCTTTCTTT. The rearrangement links TRBV29-1 to TRBJ1-1; 7 bases fit TRBD1. J gave up 0 bases and V 7 bases, and 8 bases lay outside the gene matches. This CDR3 comprises 14 residues. Germline CDR1 and CDR2: SQVTM and ANQGSEA.

CDR3 residues: CASSLEASGRSYNEQFF. The DNA of the CDR3 is TGTGCCAGCAGCTTAGAGGCTAGCGGGAGGTCCTACAATGAGCAGTTCTTC. The gene calls are TRBV7-4 and TRBJ2-1, with 11 bases identical to TRBD2. The CDR3 consists of 17 residues. V trimming: 1 base; J trimming: 1 base; junction bases outside the gene matches: 3. Germline V gene data show CDR1 as SGHVT and CDR2 as SQSDAQ.

As DNA, the CDR3 is TGTGCCAGCAGCGTAGGATTGGGGGCGGCCTACGAGCAGTACTTC. It yields the protein CASSVGLGAAYEQYF. The chain recombines TRBV9 with TRBJ2-7, with D tentatively TRBD1 (6 bases). V lost 0 bases, J lost 2 bases, and 12 bases lay in between. The germline gives CDR1 SGDLS, CDR2 YYNGEE. The CDR3 has 15 residues.

This sequence joins TRBV7-2 and TRBJ2-7, with 7 bases fitting TRBD1. The CDR3 extends over 15 amino acids. From germline, CDR1 is SGHTA and CDR2 FQGNSA. After removal of 5 bases from V and 7 bases from J, the junction contained 14 bases not matched to a gene. The CDR3 DNA follows: TGTGCCAGCAGCCGTCTGACAGGGATTACCGATGAGCAGTACTTC. Translating it yields CASSRLTGITDEQYF. Full variable domain (rest looked up from reference TRBV7-2 and TRBJ2-7): GAGVSQSPSNKVTEKGKDVELRCDPISGHTALYWYRQSLGQGLEFLIYFQGNSAPDKSGLPSDRFSAERTGGSVSTLTIQRTQQEDSAVYLCASSRLTGITDEQYFGPGTRLTVT.

The chain links TRBV5-6 to TRBJ2-5, with 12 bases fitting TRBD1. Unmatched junction bases numbered 3, after V lost 4 bases and J lost 5 bases. The CDR3 is made up of 14 amino acids. CDR1 is SGHDT, CDR2 YYEEEE, per germline. CDR3 sequence: CASSPGQGAETQYF. The CDR3 bases are TGTGCCAGCAGCCCGGGACAGGGGGCTGAGACCCAGTACTTC.

Points on this clone: This CDR3 is also generated by other DNA sequences in the sample. The CDR3 coding sequence is TGTGCCAGCAGCGAAGGCGCAAATGAGCAGTTCTTC. This translates into CASSEGANEQFF. The chain carries TRBV4-2 and TRBJ2-1; D is undetermined. CDR3 length equals 12 residues. Trimming shortened V by 5 bases and J by 7 bases, and 9 bases separated the two germline ends. Germline loops: CDR1 LGHNA, CDR2 YNFKEQ.

The chain recombines TRBV7-9 with TRBJ2-7; a weak D match, TRBD2 (6 bases). With 0 bases removed from V and 5 bases from J, the gap between germline ends came to 14 bases. The CDR3 loop spans 15 amino acids. Germline CDR1 is SEHNR and CDR2 is FQNEAQ (reference sequence). The CDR3 DNA sequence: TGTGCCAGCAGCTTAGCGGGACTTCTGCACAACGAGCAGTACTTC. Its protein product is CASSLAGLLHNEQYF.

The chain is built from TRBV5-4 and TRBJ2-1; 10 nucleotides line up with TRBD1. CDR3 length equals 16 residues. Trimming removed 4 bases from V and 8 bases from J; junction bases left unmatched: 12. Germline V lookup: CDR1 SGHNT, CDR2 YYREEE (reference sequence). For the CDR3, the DNA is TGTGCCAGCAGCCCAGGGGACAGGGGCTTCATGGATGAGCAGTTCTTC. Translating it yields CASSPGDRGFMDEQFF.